A selection of T cell receptor beta chains follows, all from one sample in a study of identical twins. Each CDR3 protein gets one entry after TCRdb re-called the 5' RACE reads with MiXCR. The repertoire holds fewer than 500,000 distinct CDR3 sequences, with roughly an eighth as singletons. This same sample was also taken into another study, of yellow fever vaccine responses in identical twins.

The sequencing input was CD4+ T cells sorted from blood. The origin of the receptors is a woman younger than 30 in good health. The CDR3 runs from the conserved cysteine through the conserved F or W. Fields, in order: clone size, V gene, CDR3 length, J gene, D gene, CDR3 DNA, CDR3 protein. The D gene is left open where the match is weak. Size is stated for part of the rows, as once, few or many counts, or as a class when the clone is expanded.

>once|TRBV7-2|14|TRBJ2-3|.
TGTACCAGCAGCCGTGGACACCTCACAGATACGCAGTATTTT
CTSSRGHLTDTQYF
>few|TRBV6-6|13|TRBJ1-2|TRBD1
TGTGCCGTACAGCGGGACAGGCTCTATGGCTACACCTTC
CAVQRDRLYGYTF
>many|TRBV5-1|13|TRBJ2-1|.
TGCGCCAGCCGACAGGCGTCGTACAATGAGCAGTTCTTC
CASRQASYNEQFF
>.|TRBV5-1|15|TRBJ2-2|.
TGCGCCAGCAGCTTGGCCGGGTACGGCACCGGGGAGCTGTTTTTT
CASSLAGYGTGELFF
>.|TRBV19|16|TRBJ2-5|TRBD2
TGTGCCAGTAGTACTCCGGGACTAGTGCAGGGTGAGACCCAGTACTTC
CASSTPGLVQGETQYF
>.|TRBV28|16|TRBJ1-1|.
TGTGCCAGCAGTTTTTCCCGGGGATTGGGGGGGTCTGAAGCTTTCTTT
CASSFSRGLGGSEAFF
>.|TRBV11-2|20|TRBJ2-3|TRBD2
TGTGCCAGCCTCCCCCGGACGGGGCTAGCGGGGGGCCCTAGCACAGATACGCAGTATTTT
CASLPRTGLAGGPSTDTQYF
>.|TRBV12-3/TRBV12-4|15|TRBJ2-3|.
TGTGCCAGCAGTTTTCAGAAATCTAGCACAGATACGCAGTATTTT
CASSFQKSSTDTQYF
>.|TRBV3-1|16|TRBJ2-7|.
TGTGCCAGCAGCCAAGACATGAGGCAGGGGAGACCCGAGCAGTACTTC
CASSQDMRQGRPEQYF
>.|TRBV6-1|14|TRBJ2-1|TRBD1
TGTGCCAGCAGCCCCCGGGACAGTGGGAATGAGCAGTTCTTC
CASSPRDSGNEQFF
>few|TRBV3-1|12|TRBJ1-3|.
TGTGCCAGCAGCCAAGTTGGCAACACCATATATTTT
CASSQVGNTIYF
>few|TRBV28|16|TRBJ2-4|TRBD2
TGTGCCAGCAGTTTCCAGGGACTAGCGGGAGTTAACATTCAGTACTTC
CASSFQGLAGVNIQYF
>few|TRBV25-1|14|TRBJ2-5|.
TGTGCCAGCAGTGAATATAGGGACCAAGAGACCCAGTACTTC
CASSEYRDQETQYF
>few|TRBV9|15|TRBJ2-2|.
TGTGCCAGCAGCGTAGTTGAGGGGGACACCGGGGAGCTGTTTTTT
CASSVVEGDTGELFF
>many|TRBV21-1|16|TRBJ2-5|.
TGTGCCAGCAGCAAAGGGCCTAGCGGGAGTTGGGAGACCCAGTACTTC
CASSKGPSGSWETQYF
>few|TRBV5-5|16|TRBJ2-7|TRBD2
TGTGCCAGCAGCTTGGTTGGGACTAGCGGCTCCTACGAGCAGTACTTC
CASSLVGTSGSYEQYF
>.|TRBV7-2|14|TRBJ2-7|TRBD2
TGTGCCAGCAGCTTAAAAAGACTAGCGGGCGAGCAGTACTTC
CASSLKRLAGEQYF
>.|TRBV6-5|18|TRBJ2-1|TRBD2
TGTGCCAGCAGTTCGCGTAGCGGGAGGGCCCTCGTCTACAATGAGCAGTTCTTC
CASSSRSGRALVYNEQFF
>.|TRBV28|13|TRBJ2-7|.
TGTGCCAGCACCGTCAGGGTAAGCTACGAGCAGTACTTC
CASTVRVSYEQYF
>.|TRBV30|14|TRBJ2-6|.
TGTGCCTGGAGTGTAGGAAGGGGAGCCAACGTCCTGACTTTC
CAWSVGRGANVLTF
>.|TRBV12-3/TRBV12-4|16|TRBJ2-7|.
TGTGCCAGCAGTTTAGCGCTGTCAGGGCGCGCCTACGAGCAGTACTTC
CASSLALSGRAYEQYF
>many|TRBV20-1|15|TRBJ2-1|.
TGCAGTGCGCGTCGCGACTTAAGCTCCTACAATGAGCAGTTCTTC
CSARRDLSSYNEQFF
>.|TRBV20-1|14|TRBJ2-5|TRBD2
TGCAGTGCGCAACTAGCGGGAGTACTAGAGACCCAGTACTTC
CSAQLAGVLETQYF
>.|TRBV20-1|12|TRBJ1-1|TRBD1
TGCAGTGCTTGGGGGACAGAGAAGGGGGCTTTCTTT
CSAWGTEKGAFF
>.|TRBV29-1|14|TRBJ1-1|.
TGCAGCGTCCCTAGGGGCAGTGAACAAACTCGGGCTTTCTTT
CSVPRGSEQTRAFF
>.|TRBV7-9|14|TRBJ1-2|TRBD1
TGTGCCAGCAGCCGACAGGGAGTTGTGGACGGCTACACCTTC
CASSRQGVVDGYTF
>few|TRBV20-1|15|TRBJ2-7|TRBD2
TGCAGTGCGAGCGAACTAGCGGGGGCACTCTACGAGCAGTACTTC
CSASELAGALYEQYF
>.|TRBV7-9|17|TRBJ2-1|TRBD1
TGTGCCAGCAGCCCTCCAGGGGGCCAAAAATCCTACAATGAGCAGTTCTTC
CASSPPGGQKSYNEQFF
>.|TRBV20-1|14|TRBJ2-7|TRBD2
TGCAGTGCTAGTATAGCGGGCCACTCCTACGAGCAGTACTTC
CSASIAGHSYEQYF
>few|TRBV29-1|13|TRBJ1-5|.
TGCAGCGTTGGACGAGGGCTGGATCAGCCCCAGCATTTT
CSVGRGLDQPQHF
>.|TRBV10-3|13|TRBJ2-1|.
TGTGCCATCAGTGGCTCAGAGGGTGATGAGCAGTTCTTC
CAISGSEGDEQFF
>few|TRBV6-1|16|TRBJ2-1|.
TGTGCCAGCAGTGAAGGTGTCAGGAGAATTGACAATGAGCAGTTCTTC
CASSEGVRRIDNEQFF
>.|TRBV7-2|15|TRBJ2-1|.
TGTGCCAGCAGCTTGACGGCCGGCTCCTACAATGAGCAGTTCTTC
CASSLTAGSYNEQFF
>few|TRBV20-1|12|TRBJ2-5|.
TGCAGTGCTAAGGGGTTCCAAGAGACCCAGTACTTC
CSAKGFQETQYF
>few|TRBV7-9|17|TRBJ1-4|.
TGTGCCAGCAGCTTAGGACCAGGGGTGACGACTAATGAAAAACTGTTTTTT
CASSLGPGVTTNEKLFF
>many|TRBV20-1|13|TRBJ2-1|.
TGCAGTGCCAACGGGATCACTGGCGATGAGCAGTTCTTC
CSANGITGDEQFF
>few|TRBV20-1|14|TRBJ2-1|TRBD2
TGCAGTGCTCTACTAGCGGGAGTGAGCAATGAGCAGTTCTTC
CSALLAGVSNEQFF
>.|TRBV29-1|13|TRBJ2-5|TRBD1
TGCAGCGTGGGGACAGGGGGAAAAGAGACCCAGTACTTC
CSVGTGGKETQYF
>few|TRBV18|16|TRBJ2-6|TRBD1
TGTGCCAGCTCACCTGAGACAGGGATTGGGGCCAACGTCCTGACTTTC
CASSPETGIGANVLTF
>few|TRBV13|14|TRBJ1-1|.
TGTGCCAGCAGCCCTACAGGTTTACTGCCTGAAGCTTTCTTT
CASSPTGLLPEAFF
>few|TRBV6-5|17|TRBJ2-7|TRBD2
TGTGCCAGCAGTTACTCGAGGACTAGCGGGGAACCTGTAGAGCAGTACTTC
CASSYSRTSGEPVEQYF
>.|TRBV6-4|18|TRBJ2-5|TRBD2
TGTGCCAGCAGTCCCCAGGGGACTAGCGGGGGGGCCCAAGAGACCCAGTACTTC
CASSPQGTSGGAQETQYF
>.|TRBV29-1|14|TRBJ2-7|.
TGCAGCGTTGGACGAGGACCAGCAATAGGCGAGCAGTACTTC
CSVGRGPAIGEQYF
>few|TRBV3-1|15|TRBJ2-5|.
TGTGCCAGCAGCCAAGTCACTGGCCCGTTTAAGACCCAGTACTTC
CASSQVTGPFKTQYF
>few|TRBV29-1|14|TRBJ2-2|TRBD1
TGCAGCGTGGAGAAGACAGGGCGGACCGGGGAGCTGTTTTTT
CSVEKTGRTGELFF
>.|TRBV3-1|17|TRBJ2-1|TRBD2
TGTGCCAGCAGCCAAGATCTCCTGGGACTAGCGGGAGGGACTTCGGTCTTC
CASSQDLLGLAGGTSVF
>.|TRBV12-3/TRBV12-4|15|TRBJ2-5|.
TGTGCCAGCAGCTCCCGGAGTAGCGGACAAGAGACCCAGTACTTC
CASSSRSSGQETQYF
>few|TRBV5-1|16|TRBJ2-3|.
TGCGCCAGCAGCCAAGGGACGGCGACTAGCACAGATACGCAGTATTTT
CASSQGTATSTDTQYF
>.|TRBV7-8|17|TRBJ2-2|TRBD2
TGTGCCAGCAGCTCTAGAGGGACTAGCGGGAGGACCGGGGAGCTGTTTTTT
CASSSRGTSGRTGELFF
>.|TRBV6-1|15|TRBJ2-7|.
TGTGCCAGCAGTCAAACCGGGACAAACACCCACGAGCAGTACTTC
CASSQTGTNTHEQYF
>many|TRBV29-1|12|TRBJ2-1|TRBD2
TGCAGCGTCCAAGCGGGAGTTCGCGAGCAGTTCTTC
CSVQAGVREQFF
>.|TRBV7-2|15|TRBJ2-2|.
TGTGCCAGCAGGTCAGGGAATTGGAACACCGGGGAGCTGTTTTTT
CASRSGNWNTGELFF
>many|TRBV25-1|15|TRBJ2-3|.
TGTGCCAGCAGTGAATTTACGGGGTCGGGGGATACGCAGTATTTT
CASSEFTGSGDTQYF
>many|TRBV11-1|14|TRBJ1-2|TRBD1
TGTGCCAGCAGCTACCCCGGGACAGGGGCCGGCTACACCTTC
CASSYPGTGAGYTF
>.|TRBV6-1|14|TRBJ2-7|TRBD2
TGTGCCAGCAGCCGCGGGGGGGGCCTGAACGAGCAGTACTTC
CASSRGGGLNEQYF
>few|TRBV28|12|TRBJ2-3|TRBD2
TGTGCCAGCAGCAGCGGGAAGGTCACGCAGTATTTT
CASSSGKVTQYF
>.|TRBV29-1|15|TRBJ2-1|TRBD2
TGCAGCGTTGTGGCTGGCGGGAGAGTAACCAATGAGCACTTCTTC
CSVVAGGRVTNEHFF
>.|TRBV29-1|13|TRBJ1-2|.
TGCAGCGTTGACGAGGGACGGAGCTATGGCTACACCTTC
CSVDEGRSYGYTF
>.|TRBV3-1|18|TRBJ2-1|TRBD2
TGTGCCAGCAGGGACACTAGCGGGAGGGCCGGCTCCTACAATGAGCAGTTCTTC
CASRDTSGRAGSYNEQFF